This T cell receptor beta chain comes out of a study of blood T cell repertoires in COVID-19 (dated by TCRdb to the early 2020s). In the study overall: Collaborator samples came from the United States, Italy and Spain and covered acute and convalescent phases of COVID-19. The material from the prospective study consisted of cDNA or gDNA derived from T cells, B-cell-depleted T cells, or PBMCs. The dataset comprised deeply sampled blood TCRbeta repertoires from subjects exposed to, actively infected with, or recovered from COVID-19. The repertoires were released in a freely available public database meant as a resource for research on the immune response to SARS-CoV-2. The samples were drawn from two sources: the first 160 participants of the ongoing ImmuneRACE study, and about 1,300 subjects contributed by 6 global collaborators. Sample metadata almost always included a de-identified subject ID, COVID-19 status, age in years and sex. Where available, HLA class I and class II types were obtained from metadata supplied by the sample provider rather than from assay-based typing. What the work shows at the level of the full study, not this receptor alone: The amount of clinical and demographic metadata varied by source and participant and was provided uncurated.

The CDR3 holds 10 amino acids from the cysteine to the phenylalanine. Just the 30-base CDR3 DNA is kept, in frame starting at base 1. V is shortened by 4 bases, J by 6 bases, and the region joining them spans 6 bases. CDR1 and CDR2, looked up from the germline V gene (reference sequence), are GTSNPN and SVGIG. The immunoSEQ Assay, a bias-controlled multiplex PCR, was used to amplify TCRbeta CDR3 regions from genomic DNA. Concerning the study's data processing: The number of nucleated cells in each sample was estimated from the amplification of reference gene primers within the assay. Sequence reads were collapsed and filtered to measure the absolute abundance of every unique TCRbeta CDR3 rearrangement. For each sample, productive Simpson clonality was calculated as the square root of Simpson's diversity index over productive rearrangements. Sourced from immuneACCESS, this table was stored by TCRdb with only in-frame sequences that have V and J called. A share of the clones is absent; for the studies checked, an unresolved V gene accounts for under half, and the remainder has no known explanation. Clone size and V and J calls were adopted from that table, with D and trimming inferred from the DNA. The sample table contains hundreds of thousands of clones; only one count was recorded for roughly 86% of them. Around 3.7% of the sample is held by the ten biggest clonotypes.

In the prospective study, participants were roughly 18 to 95 years old, resided in 24 geographic areas of the United States, and were enrolled through a virtual design. In the prospective study, participants were assigned to cohorts based on the clinical history participants reported in a screening survey and a study questionnaire. Mobile phlebotomists in the prospective study collected whole blood, serum and a nasopharyngeal or oropharyngeal swab from every participant. Participants in the prospective study had the option to provide additional blood draws and questionnaires over a roughly 2-month period. Prospective study blood samples were shipped either frozen or at room temperature before DNA extraction. Concerning this clone: Its target antigen remains unknown. The record has no base qualities; no much larger clone is one base away.

Specimen: PBMCs or T cells enriched from blood (not recorded which). The TCR was taken from a woman aged 25 to 39 with acute COVID-19. The chain joins TRBV30 to TRBJ1-2; no confident D gene assignment can be made. DNA sequence: TGTGCCTGGACAGGTGATGGCTACACCTTC. This translates into CAWTGDGYTF.